The sequence of this TCR beta chain was determined in a study of regulatory T cells in long-lasting Graves disease. Study results and caveats: Newly diagnosed Graves' patients had higher TCR diversity than persistent ones.

This clonotype was detected a few times. The target antigen is unknown. Both iRepertoire HTBI primers and Arm-PCR of CDR3 regions were used to build the TCR beta libraries. One entry per CDR3 protein, called by TCRdb with MiXCR from the multiplex PCR reads. This sample carries 500,000 to 700,000 distinct CDR3 sequences, approximately 31% of them seen once, and the ten largest clones take about 40%. The sample's time point: persistent/refractory GD, antithyroid drugs over 5 years with positive TRAb. The TCR library used RNA extracted from PBMCs. Trimming stripped 8 bases from V and 3 bases from J, with 8 bases between. Germline V gene data show CDR1 as MDHEN and CDR2 as SYDVKM. CDR3 length: 12 amino acids.

The gene calls are TRBV28 and TRBJ1-5, with D unclear. Sample: peripheral blood mononuclear cells (PBMCs), taken when the disease was refractory, from a patient treated with antithyroid drugs. This TCR came from a female donor with Graves disease. The CDR3 region has the DNA TGTGCCAGCGACGGAAACAATCAGCCCCAGCATTTT. Its protein product is CASDGNNQPQHF.